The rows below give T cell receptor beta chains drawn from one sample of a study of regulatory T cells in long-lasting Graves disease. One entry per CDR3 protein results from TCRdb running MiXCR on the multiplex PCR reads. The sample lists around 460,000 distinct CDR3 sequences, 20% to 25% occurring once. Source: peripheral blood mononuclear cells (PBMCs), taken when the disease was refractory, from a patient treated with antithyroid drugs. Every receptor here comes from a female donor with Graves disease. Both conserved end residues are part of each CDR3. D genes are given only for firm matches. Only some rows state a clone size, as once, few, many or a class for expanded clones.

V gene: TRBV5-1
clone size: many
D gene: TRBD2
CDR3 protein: CASTPRAGGPYEQYF

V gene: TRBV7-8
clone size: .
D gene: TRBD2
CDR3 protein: CASSFTSGRAHEQYF

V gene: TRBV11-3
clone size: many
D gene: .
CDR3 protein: CASSQGTRIQETQYF

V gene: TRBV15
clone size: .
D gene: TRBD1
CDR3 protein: CATSREGQITDTQYF

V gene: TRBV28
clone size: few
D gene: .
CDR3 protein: CASSRYLQGLFF

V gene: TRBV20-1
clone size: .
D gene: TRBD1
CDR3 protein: CSAPRQGSTEAFF

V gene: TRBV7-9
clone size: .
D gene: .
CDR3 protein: CASSLALPSEQYF

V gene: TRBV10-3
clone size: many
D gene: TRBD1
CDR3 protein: CAIKDAGGYEQYF

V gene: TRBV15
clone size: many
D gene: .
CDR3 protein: CATSRDLWTETQYF

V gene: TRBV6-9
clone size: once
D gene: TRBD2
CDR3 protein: CASSYRAGGIQGTQYF

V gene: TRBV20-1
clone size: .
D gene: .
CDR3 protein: CSAPKTRGTNQPQHF

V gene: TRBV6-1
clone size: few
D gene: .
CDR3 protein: CASSRDGRGAGALHF

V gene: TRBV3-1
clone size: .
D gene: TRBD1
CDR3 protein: CASSPDRGAAQHF

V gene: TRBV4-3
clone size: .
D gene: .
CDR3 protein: CASSQSPSSETQYF

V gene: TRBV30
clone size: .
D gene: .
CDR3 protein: CAWSVWGNTGELFF

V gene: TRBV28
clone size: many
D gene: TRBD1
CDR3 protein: CASYGQGGNEKLFF

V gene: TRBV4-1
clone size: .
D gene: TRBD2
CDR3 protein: CASSLSGGAAETQYF

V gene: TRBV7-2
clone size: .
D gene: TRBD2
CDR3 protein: CASSLDGGVGIRYF

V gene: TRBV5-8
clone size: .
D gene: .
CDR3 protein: CASSLRDPSYEQYF

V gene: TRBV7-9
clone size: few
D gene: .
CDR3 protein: CASSDEYSLYGYTF

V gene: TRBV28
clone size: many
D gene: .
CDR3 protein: CASTTGNYEQYF

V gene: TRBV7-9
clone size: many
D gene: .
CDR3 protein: CATSPSDLKDGYTF

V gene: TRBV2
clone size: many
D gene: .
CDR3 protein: CASRDYGYTF

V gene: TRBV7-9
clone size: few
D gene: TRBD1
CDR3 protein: CASSLTKGQGDGYTF

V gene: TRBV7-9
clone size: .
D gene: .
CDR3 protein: CASSLSHVDGQEQYF

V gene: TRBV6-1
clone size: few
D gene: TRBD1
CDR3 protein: CASSGTGNEKLFF

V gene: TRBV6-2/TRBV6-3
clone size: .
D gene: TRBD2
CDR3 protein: CASKGLKEETQYF

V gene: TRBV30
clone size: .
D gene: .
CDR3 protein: CAWSKTVASNQPQHF

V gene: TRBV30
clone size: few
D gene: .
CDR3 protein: CAWSAPAEKLFF

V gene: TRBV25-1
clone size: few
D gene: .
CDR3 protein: CASSDTRRLTGNTIYF

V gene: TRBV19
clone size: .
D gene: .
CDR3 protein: CASSMAVNYGYTF

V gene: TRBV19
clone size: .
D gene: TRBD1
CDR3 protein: CASRVTGHQMNTEAFF

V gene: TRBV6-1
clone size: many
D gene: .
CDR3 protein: CASGTGQDNSPLHF

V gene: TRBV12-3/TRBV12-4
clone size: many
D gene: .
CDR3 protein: CASSLSEKLFF

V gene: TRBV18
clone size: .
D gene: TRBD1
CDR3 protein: CASSPRDRGVEQYF